This T cell receptor beta chain was recovered during a study of blood T cell repertoires in COVID-19 (dated by TCRdb to about 2020). Regarding the complete study: The collaborator samples originated in the United States, Italy and Spain and spanned the acute and convalescent phases of COVID-19. The prospective study material was composed of cDNA or gDNA derived from T cells, B-cell-depleted T cells, or PBMCs. Deeply sampled blood TCRbeta repertoires from subjects exposed to, actively infected with, or recovered from COVID-19 were included in the dataset. A freely available public database, intended as a resource for researchers studying the immune response to SARS-CoV-2, is where the repertoires were released. Samples were obtained from the ongoing ImmuneRACE study (first 160 participants) and from about 1,300 subjects provided by 6 global collaborators. A de-identified subject ID, COVID-19 status, age in years and sex were almost always included in the sample metadata. Where available, HLA class I and class II types were taken from metadata supplied by the sample provider and were not determined by assay-based typing. Results the study describes overall, beyond this receptor: How much clinical and demographic metadata was included differed by source and by participant, and the metadata was provided uncurated.

TCRbeta CDR3 regions were amplified from genomic DNA by means of the immunoSEQ Assay, a bias-controlled multiplex PCR. As for the original processing: Nucleated cell counts per sample were estimated from amplification of reference gene primers within the assay. To quantify the absolute abundance of each unique TCRbeta CDR3 rearrangement, sequence reads were collapsed and filtered. Productive Simpson clonality was computed per sample as the square root of Simpson's diversity index over productive rearrangements. TCRdb carries this immuneACCESS record with in-frame sequences only. Its versions omit some clonotypes, under half of them owing to an unresolved V gene in the studies checked, with the rest unexplained. The V and J calls and the clone size are those of that table, but D and trimming were determined from the DNA. This sample gives approximately 260,000 clones in total; 70% to 90% of them show up just once. The ten largest clones capture around 6.3% of the sample.

Enrolling through a virtual design, the prospective study's participants ranged in age from roughly 18 to 90 years and lived across approximately 25 United States geographic areas. In the prospective study, participants were assigned to cohorts based on the clinical history participants reported in a screening survey and a study questionnaire. Exposed participants were defined as having been in contact with someone with a PCR-confirmed or clinician-diagnosed COVID-19 case within 2 weeks of study entry. In the prospective study, whole blood, serum and a nasopharyngeal or oropharyngeal swab were collected from each participant by mobile phlebotomists. Additional blood draws and questionnaires over an approximately two-month period could optionally be provided by prospective study participants. Prospective study blood samples were shipped either frozen or at room temperature before DNA extraction.

The junction shows trimming of 3 bases on V and 3 bases on J, and the gene matches do not reach 3 bases of it. CDR1 and CDR2 are read off the germline V gene as ENHRY and SYGVKD. Measured from the cysteine to the phenylalanine, the CDR3 is 14 residues long. The sequence is cut down to CDR3 DNA, 42 bases in frame from base 1. Comment on this clone: The antigen this receptor binds is unknown. The sample holds no much larger clone one base away, and base qualities are not on file.

The chain is encoded by TRBV10-3 joined to TRBJ2-5, with TRBD2 identical over 8 junction bases. Sequencing was carried out using PBMCs or T cells enriched from blood (not recorded which). The TCR comes from a woman aged 45-65 years who had been exposed to COVID-19. In nucleotide form, the sequence is TGTGCCATCAGTGAATTAGCGGGGAAAGAGACCCAGTACTTC. It is translated as CAISELAGKETQYF.